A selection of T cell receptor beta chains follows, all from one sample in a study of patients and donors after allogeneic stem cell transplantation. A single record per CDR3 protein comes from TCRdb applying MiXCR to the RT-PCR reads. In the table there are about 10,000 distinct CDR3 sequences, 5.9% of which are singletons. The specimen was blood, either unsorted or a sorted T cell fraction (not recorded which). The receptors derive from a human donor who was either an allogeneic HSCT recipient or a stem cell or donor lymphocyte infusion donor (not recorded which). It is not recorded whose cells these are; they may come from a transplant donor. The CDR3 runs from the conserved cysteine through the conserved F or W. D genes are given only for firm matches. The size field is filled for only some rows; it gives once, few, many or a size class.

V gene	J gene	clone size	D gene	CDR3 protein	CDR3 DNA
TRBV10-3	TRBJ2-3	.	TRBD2	CATADSGRGSSTDTQYF	TGTGCCACAGCCGATAGCGGGAGAGGTTCGAGCACAGATACGCAGTATTTT
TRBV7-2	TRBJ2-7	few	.	CASSPDSWGYEQYF	TGTGCCAGCAGCCCCGACTCTTGGGGCTACGAGCAGTACTTC
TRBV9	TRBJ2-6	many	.	CASSVDLGTGANVLTF	TGTGCCAGCAGCGTAGACCTGGGCACGGGGGCCAACGTCCTGACTTTC
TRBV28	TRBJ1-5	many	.	CASSLAGQPQHF	TGTGCCAGCAGTTTGGCCGGGCAGCCCCAGCATTTT
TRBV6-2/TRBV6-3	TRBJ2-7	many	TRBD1	CASSPRTGVIYEQYF	TGTGCCAGCAGCCCCCGGACAGGGGTTATCTACGAGCAGTACTTC
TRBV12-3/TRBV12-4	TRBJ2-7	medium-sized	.	CASTRSYEQYF	TGTGCCAGCACCAGGAGCTACGAGCAGTACTTC
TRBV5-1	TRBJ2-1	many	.	CASSQVPSSYNEQFF	TGCGCCAGCAGTCAGGTACCGAGCTCCTACAATGAGCAGTTCTTC
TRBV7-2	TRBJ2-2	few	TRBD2	CASRGAGLAGVGELFF	TGTGCCAGCAGGGGTGCGGGACTAGCGGGAGTTGGGGAGCTGTTTTTT
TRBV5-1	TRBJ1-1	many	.	CASSLVFQVNTEAFF	TGCGCCAGCAGCTTAGTATTCCAGGTGAACACTGAAGCTTTCTTT
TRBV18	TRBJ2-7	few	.	CASSSGHEQYF	TGTGCCAGCTCATCAGGGCACGAGCAGTACTTC
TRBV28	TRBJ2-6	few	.	CASTTQFTGANVLTF	TGTGCCAGCACGACACAGTTTACCGGGGCCAACGTCCTGACTTTC
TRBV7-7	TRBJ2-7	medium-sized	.	CASSLGPGASYEQYF	TGTGCTAGCAGCTTGGGGCCCGGGGCGTCCTACGAGCAGTACTTC
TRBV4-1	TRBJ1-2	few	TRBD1	CASSQEGPGTGGFSGYTF	TGCGCCAGCAGCCAAGAGGGCCCCGGGACAGGGGGCTTCTCTGGCTACACCTTC
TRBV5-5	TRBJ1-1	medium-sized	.	CASSFSGETEAFF	TGTGCCAGCAGCTTCTCAGGGGAGACTGAAGCTTTCTTT
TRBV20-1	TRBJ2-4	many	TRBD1	CSAQDRDGNIQYF	TGCAGTGCTCAGGACAGGGACGGAAACATTCAGTACTTC
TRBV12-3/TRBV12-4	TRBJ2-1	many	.	CASGRWVGQRQFF	TGTGCCAGCGGTAGGTGGGTAGGGCAGCGCCAGTTCTTC
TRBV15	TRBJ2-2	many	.	CATSRVGGTGELFF	TGTGCCACCAGCAGAGTAGGCGGCACCGGGGAGCTGTTTTTT
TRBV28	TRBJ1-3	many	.	CASSFSVLTPTGNTIYF	TGTGCCAGCAGTTTCTCAGTGTTGACCCCAACGGGAAACACCATATATTTT
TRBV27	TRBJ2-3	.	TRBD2	CASLAGGHGTDTQYF	TGTGCCAGCCTAGCGGGAGGGCACGGCACAGATACGCAGTATTTT
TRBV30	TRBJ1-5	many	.	CAWSVLDSNQPQHF	TGTGCCTGGAGTGTACTGGATAGCAATCAGCCCCAGCATTTT
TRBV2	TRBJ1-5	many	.	CASSPAMKGQPQHF	TGTGCCAGCAGCCCCGCAATGAAGGGCCAGCCCCAGCATTTT
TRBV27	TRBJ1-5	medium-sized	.	CASSHRGGGGSNQPQHF	TGTGCCAGCAGTCACCGGGGGGGCGGGGGTAGCAATCAGCCCCAGCATTTT
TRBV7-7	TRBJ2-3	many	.	CASSLGAGRTDTQYF	TGTGCTAGCAGCTTAGGAGCGGGCCGCACAGATACGCAGTATTTT
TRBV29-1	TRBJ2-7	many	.	CSVAPDIRYEQYF	TGCAGCGTTGCCCCCGACATTCGCTACGAGCAGTACTTC
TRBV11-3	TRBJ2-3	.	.	CASSGRSDTQYF	TGTGCCAGCAGCGGCCGATCGGATACGCAGTATTTT
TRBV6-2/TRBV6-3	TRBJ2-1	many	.	CASSYGGSVDEQFF	TGTGCCAGCAGTTACGGGGGTAGCGTTGATGAGCAGTTCTTC
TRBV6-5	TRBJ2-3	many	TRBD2	CASSTNGGGVDTQYF	TGTGCCAGCAGCACTAACGGGGGGGGAGTGGATACGCAGTATTTT
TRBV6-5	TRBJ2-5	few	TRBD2	CASSYSRGLAGVRQETQYF	TGTGCCAGCAGTTACTCGAGGGGACTAGCGGGAGTGAGACAAGAGACCCAGTACTTC
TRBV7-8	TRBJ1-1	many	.	CASILGLADTEAFF	TGTGCCAGCATATTAGGGCTTGCGGACACTGAAGCTTTCTTT
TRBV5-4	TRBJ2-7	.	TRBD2	CASSLGRGDSYEQYF	TGTGCCAGCAGCTTGGGGCGGGGGGATTCCTACGAGCAGTACTTC
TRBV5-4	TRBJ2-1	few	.	CASSLEGGRGSPNEQFF	TGTGCCAGCAGCTTGGAGGGAGGTCGCGGATCTCCCAATGAGCAGTTCTTC
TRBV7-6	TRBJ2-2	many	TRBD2	CASSLVEIAGTVGELFF	TGTGCCAGCAGCTTAGTGGAAATAGCGGGAACGGTCGGGGAGCTGTTTTTT
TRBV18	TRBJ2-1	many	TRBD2	CASLIAGIGDEQFF	TGTGCCAGCCTAATAGCGGGAATAGGCGATGAGCAGTTCTTC
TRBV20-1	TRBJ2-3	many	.	CSAGDSSTDTQYF	TGCAGTGCTGGGGACTCAAGCACAGATACGCAGTATTTT
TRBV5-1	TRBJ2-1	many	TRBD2	CASSPLAGDWNEQFF	TGCGCCAGCAGCCCCCTAGCGGGAGATTGGAATGAGCAGTTCTTC
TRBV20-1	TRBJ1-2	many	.	CSASAGAEDYGYTF	TGCAGTGCTAGCGCGGGGGCTGAAGACTATGGCTACACCTTC
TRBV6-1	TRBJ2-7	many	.	CASTDGHHYEQYF	TGTGCCAGCACCGACGGTCATCACTACGAGCAGTACTTC
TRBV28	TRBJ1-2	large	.	CASTSGATGYGYTF	TGTGCCAGCACCTCGGGGGCCACCGGGTATGGCTACACCTTC
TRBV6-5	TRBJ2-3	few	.	CASSYRTSTDTQYF	TGTGCCAGCAGTTACAGGACTAGCACAGATACGCAGTATTTT
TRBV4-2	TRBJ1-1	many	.	CASSQGPTKRNTEAFF	TGTGCCAGCAGCCAAGGACCCACTAAAAGGAACACTGAAGCTTTCTTT
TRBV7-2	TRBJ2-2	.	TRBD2	CASSRSGRAAGELFF	TGTGCCAGCAGCCGGAGCGGGAGGGCCGCCGGGGAGCTGTTTTTT
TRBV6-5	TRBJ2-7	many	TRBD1	CASSYNRGFFTAYEQYF	TGTGCCAGCAGTTACAACAGGGGATTTTTCACGGCCTACGAGCAGTACTTC